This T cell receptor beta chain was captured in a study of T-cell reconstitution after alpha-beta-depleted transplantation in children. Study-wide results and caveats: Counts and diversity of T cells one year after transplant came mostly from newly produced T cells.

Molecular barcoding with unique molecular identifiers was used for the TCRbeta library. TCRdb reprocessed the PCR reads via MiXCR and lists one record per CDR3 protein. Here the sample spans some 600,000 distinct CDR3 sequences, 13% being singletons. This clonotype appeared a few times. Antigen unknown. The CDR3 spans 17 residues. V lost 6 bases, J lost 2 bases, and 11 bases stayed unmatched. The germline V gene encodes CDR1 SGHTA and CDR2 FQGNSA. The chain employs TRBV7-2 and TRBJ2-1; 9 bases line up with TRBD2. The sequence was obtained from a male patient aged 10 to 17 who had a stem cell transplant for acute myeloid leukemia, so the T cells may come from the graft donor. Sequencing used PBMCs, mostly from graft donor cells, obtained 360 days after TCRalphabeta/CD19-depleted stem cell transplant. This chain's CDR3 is CASRPRAGGPPYNEQFF. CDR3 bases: TGTGCCAGCAGGCCTCGGGCGGGAGGGCCCCCCTACAATGAGCAGTTCTTC.